The next 3 T cell receptor beta chains were all read from a single sample in a study of T cells after somatic rescue of genetic block. Using immunoSEQ multiplex PCR, the repertoire was profiled, and TCRdb retains in-frame clones only, with some absent. The sample includes 110,000 or so clones, approximately 90% of them seen just once. The sequencing input was peripheral blood mononuclear cells (PBMCs). These receptors all come from a woman aged 18-30 years.

The chain is built from TRBV30 and TRBJ2-5; 8 bases align to TRBD1. The CDR3 consists of 13 residues. Looked up from germline, CDR1 is GTSNPN and CDR2 is SVGIG (reference sequence). V was pared by 3 bases and J by 5 bases, with 5 bases of the junction left unmatched. The CDR3 is CAWSLTGAETQYF. In DNA form, the CDR3 reads TGTGCCTGGAGCCTGACAGGGGCCGAGACCCAGTACTTC.

V and J are TRBV6-6 and TRBJ2-2; either TRBD1 or TRBD2 may fit D (5 bases each). The CDR3 covers 15 residues. V was pared by 2 bases and J by 7 bases, with 14 bases between. CDR1 and CDR2 (germline): MNHNY, SVGAGI (reference sequence). The CDR3 protein is CASSYGGTAFGELFF. CDR3 DNA: TGTGCCAGCAGTTACGGTGGGACGGCCTTCGGGGAGCTGTTTTTT.

DNA of the CDR3: TGTGCCAGCAGTTCCCACAGGGTAAACTACAATGAGCAGTTCTTC. Encoded protein: CASSSHRVNYNEQFF. The J gene is TRBJ2-1, the V gene TRBV6-6; possible D gene TRBD1, 6 bases. The ends were cut back, 4 bases at V and 3 bases at J, with 13 bases in the middle. The germline V gene has CDR1 MNHNY and CDR2 SVGAGI (reference sequence). CDR3 length: 15 residues.